The 11 T cell receptor beta chains presented below share a single source sample, sequenced in a study of T cell clonality in common variable immunodeficiency. The method was immunoSEQ multiplex PCR; TCRdb's version includes in-frame clones alone and lacks a portion of them. The table lists 50,000 or so clones, with no singletons. The specimen was peripheral blood mononuclear cells. The receptors derive from a person between 18 and 75 years old in good health.

Many counts were recorded for this clone. The observed sequence ends 3 residues before the CDR3 terminus, with the missing tail filled in from the germline J gene. The chain uses TRBV5-4 and TRBJ2-2; D gene unclear. There are 13 residues in the CDR3. Germline V gene data show CDR1 as SGHNT and CDR2 as YYREEE (reference sequence). The CDR3 protein is CASSQESNEKLFF. The part of the CDR3 DNA that was read is TGTGCCAGCAGCCAGGAGAGTAATGAAAAG.

This clone was counted many times. CDR3 bases read: TGTGCCAGCAGTGAGACAGGGATAAGTCAGCCC. Protein sequence: CASSETGISQP. The whole CDR3 sequence reads CASSETGISQPQHF. This chain connects TRBV6-1 to TRBJ1-5, with 7 nucleotides matching TRBD1. The observed sequence ends 3 residues before the CDR3 terminus, with the missing tail filled in from the germline J gene. V shed 3 bases, J shed 6 bases, and the junction held 5 bases outside the gene matches. The CDR3 runs to 14 residues. From germline, CDR1 is MNHNS and CDR2 SASEGT.

This clone was recorded at least ten times. CDR3 DNA, as far as it was read: TGCGCCAGCAGGTCTAGCGGGGGGGCCGGTTTTCCAGATACG. As protein: CASRSSGGAGFPDT. The whole CDR3 is CASRSSGGAGFPDTQYF. The J gene is TRBJ2-3, the V gene TRBV5-1; 12 bases align to TRBD2. Sequencing ends 3 residues short of the CDR3 end; the germline J gene provides the rest. CDR1 is SGHRS and CDR2 is YFSETQ in the germline V gene. This CDR3 contains 17 residues. The J segment lost 4 bases and the V segment lost 5 bases, leaving 11 bases of the junction unmatched.

In its sample, this clone was seen many times. The CDR3 end lies 3 residues beyond the end of the read and is filled in from the germline J gene. The chain employs TRBV30 and TRBJ2-7; D ambiguous. The CDR3 covers 12 residues. Germline V gene lookup returns CDR1 GTSNPN and CDR2 SVGIG (reference sequence). Trimming removed 0 bases from V and 6 bases from J, with 9 bases in between. The part of the CDR3 DNA that was read is TGTGCCTGGAGTGTAGGGCTGCTCGAG. Amino acid sequence: CAWSVGLLE. The full CDR3 sequence reads CAWSVGLLEQYF. Combining the CDR3 with reference TRBV30 and TRBJ2-7 gives the whole variable domain SQTIHQWPATLVQPVGSPLSLECTVEGTSNPNLYWYRQAAGRGLQLLFYSVGIGQISSEVPQNLSASRPQDRQFILSSKKLLLSDSGFYLCAWSVGLLEQYFGPGTRLTVT.

Comments on this clone: The read gets to within 3 residues of the CDR3 end, and the germline J gene fills in the rest. The gene calls are TRBV19 and TRBJ1-1; 8 positions match TRBD1. The CDR3 sequence is 14 residues long. Germline-derived CDR1 and CDR2 are LNHDA and SQIVND (reference sequence). The CDR3 reads CASTLTGDSYEAFF. CDR3 DNA (partial): TGTGCCAGTACCTTGACAGGGGACTCCTACGAG. The variable domain in full, with the rest retrieved from reference TRBV19 and TRBJ1-1, is DGGITQSPKYLFRKEGQNVTLSCEQNLNHDAMYWYRQDPGQGLRLIYYSQIVNDFQKGDIAEGYSVSREKKESFPLTVTSAQKNPTAFYLCASTLTGDSYEAFFGQGTRLTVV.

In regard to this clone: Read data end 3 residues before the CDR3 end; the end is taken from the germline J gene. The chain combines TRBV7-8 with TRBJ2-1; the D gene is possibly TRBD2 (6 bases). Trimming took off 5 bases at V and 0 bases at J, with 11 bases between the two ends. The CDR3 runs to 15 residues. The germline V gene encodes CDR1 SGHVS and CDR2 FQNEAQ. The CDR3: CASSPGLRSYNEQFF. CDR3 DNA, as far as it was read: TGTGCCAGCAGCCCGGGACTCCGCTCCTACAATGAG.

The sample holds a few counts of this clone. The read halts 3 residues ahead of the CDR3 end, with the missing end drawn from the germline J gene. V and J are TRBV2 and TRBJ2-3, with a possible D match to TRBD1 (5 bases). CDR1 and CDR2 from the germline V gene are SNHLY and FYNNEI. The CDR3 contains 15 residues. This CDR3 reads CASSEVARGNQPQYF. CDR3 DNA (partial): TGTGCCAGCAGTGAAGTGGCAAGGGGCAATCAGCCG.

This clone was detected ten times or more. The sequenced fragment ends 3 residues before the CDR3 boundary, so the rest is inferred from the germline J gene. The rearrangement joins TRBV20-1 to TRBJ2-7; D not certain. This CDR3 has 11 amino acids. Per the germline V gene, CDR1 is DFQATT and CDR2 is SNEGSKA (reference sequence). V shed 6 bases and J shed 5 bases, with 11 bases lying between them. CDR3 loop: CSATQYHEQYF. The part of the CDR3 DNA that was read is TGCAGTGCCACGCAGTACCACGAG.

This clone was found many times. The read finishes 3 residues shy of the CDR3 end, and the germline J gene is used to complete it. V usage is TRBV5-1 and J usage is TRBJ1-4; TRBD1 matches at 9 bases. The CDR3 runs 16 residues. V was clipped by 2 bases and J by 3 bases; unmatched bases: 5. Germline V lookup: CDR1 SGHRS, CDR2 YFSETQ. This chain's CDR3 is CASSLLTGGANEKLFF. The DNA read from the CDR3 is TGCGCCAGCAGCTTACTGACAGGGGGGGCTAATGAAAAA.

This clone was seen at least ten times. The missing CDR3 end, 3 residues past where the read stops, is filled in from the germline J gene. The V and J genes are TRBV19 and TRBJ2-2; tentatively, D is TRBD1 (6 bases). Trimming pared 0 bases from V and 6 bases from J, leaving 11 bases between. Germline lookup yields CDR1 LNHDA and CDR2 SQIVND (reference sequence). The CDR3 runs to 15 residues. CDR3 in amino acids: CASSIELQGSGELFF. The CDR3 DNA, read in part, is TGTGCCAGTAGTATAGAGCTACAGGGTTCCGGGGAG.

This clone has ten or more counts. The junction differs from germline at one of its ends, possibly a read error. The read is 3 residues too short to cover the CDR3 end, so that end is filled in from the germline J gene. The chain is built from TRBV4-2 and TRBJ1-2, with 7 bases matching TRBD1. The CDR3 totals 14 residues. CDR1 is LGHNA, CDR2 YNFKEQ, per germline. CDR3 bases read: TGCGCCAGCAGCCAACAATTGACAGGGTCCGGC. This gives the protein CASSQQLTGSG. The full-length CDR3 reads as CASSQQLTGSGYTF.